Presented here are 30 T cell receptor beta chains from one specimen sequenced in a study of blood T cell repertoires in COVID-19. TCRdb keeps only in-frame clones here, not all; method: immunoSEQ multiplex PCR. In the table there are roughly 260,000 clones, approximately 86% of which are singletons. The sample taken for sequencing was peripheral blood. These receptor sequences come from a woman aged 18-29 years with acute or convalescent COVID-19.

V is TRBV5-1 and J is TRBJ1-4, with D unclear. V lost 5 bases and J 4 bases, leaving 9 bases between the germline ends. The germline CDR1 and CDR2 sequences are SGHRS and YFSETQ. The CDR3 totals 13 residues. Here the CDR3 reads CASSGGRNEKLFF. CDR3 sequence (DNA): TGCGCCAGCAGTGGAGGGCGTAATGAAAAACTGTTTTTT.

CDR3 DNA: TGTGCCAGCAGTTTGGGGCGGAGTCGCTACGAGCAGTACTTC. This gives the protein CASSLGRSRYEQYF. The J gene is TRBJ2-7, the V gene TRBV6-5; D is possibly TRBD1 (5 bases). Looked up from germline, CDR1 is MNHEY and CDR2 is SVGAGI. CDR3 length: 14 residues. Trimming left V 4 bases short and J 3 bases short, with 13 bases between.

This clone was seen a handful of times. This chain links TRBV2 with TRBJ1-2, with D uncertain. The CDR3 contains 16 residues. Germline CDR1 and CDR2: SNHLY and FYNNEI. Deletions cut 2 bases from V and 4 bases from J, with 17 bases between. In nucleotides, the CDR3 is TGTGCCAGCAGTGAATATCGGTCGGTTTGGTTCTATGGCTACACCTTC. This encodes CASSEYRSVWFYGYTF.

The genes are TRBV5-8 and TRBJ1-5; possibly TRBD1 for D (5 bases). Germline V gene lookup returns CDR1 SGHTS and CDR2 YDEGEE. V was clipped by 2 bases and J by 0 bases, with 12 bases between them. The CDR3 contains 16 residues. CDR3 sequence (DNA): TGTGCCAGCAGCTTTTTTACAGGCAATAGCAATCAGCCCCAGCATTTT. This sequence encodes CASSFFTGNSNQPQHF.

This chain connects TRBV11-2 to TRBJ2-7; perhaps TRBD2 as D (6 bases). V was cut by 2 bases and J by 5 bases, with 13 bases left in between. Germline V gene sequence: CDR1 SGHAT, CDR2 FQNNGV. CDR3 length: 14 residues. The CDR3 region is CASSLRGKTHEQYF. As DNA, the CDR3 is TGTGCCAGCAGCTTACGCGGGAAAACCCACGAGCAGTACTTC.

The V gene is TRBV6-7, the J gene TRBJ1-1, with D unresolved. TRBV6-7 is identified as an open reading frame with a role that is uncertain. This CDR3 comprises 13 residues. Trimming removed 8 bases from V and 0 bases from J, with 10 bases in between. For the CDR3, the DNA is TGTGCCAGCCCTACTCCGATGAACACTGAAGCTTTCTTT. Its protein product is CASPTPMNTEAFF.

The chain has TRBV3-1 (or the pseudogene TRBV3-2) and TRBJ2-6, with D tentatively TRBD1 (6 bases). Germline V gene lookup returns CDR1 LGHDT and CDR2 YNNKEL (reference sequence). This CDR3 has 18 amino acids. V shed 0 bases and J shed 0 bases, with 12 bases lying between them. The CDR3 here is CASSQERGSRSGANVLTF. CDR3 sequence (DNA): TGTGCCAGCAGCCAAGAGAGGGGGTCCCGCTCTGGGGCCAACGTCCTGACTTTC.

The CDR3 DNA sequence: TGTGCCAGCAGCACACAGGGGGCGGTTGGAAACACCATATATTTT. Translation: CASSTQGAVGNTIYF. The chain has TRBV7-2 and TRBJ1-3; 9 bases map to TRBD1. This CDR3 contains 15 residues. Unmatched junction bases numbered 5, after V lost 5 bases and J lost 3 bases. The germline CDR1 and CDR2 sequences are SGHTA and FQGNSA.

This clone appeared once. The J gene is TRBJ2-7, the V gene TRBV15; weak D call: TRBD1 (6 bases). Germline assignment: CDR1 LNHNV and CDR2 YYDKDF (reference sequence). This CDR3 contains 16 residues. Trimming removed 0 bases at V and 1 base at J, with 13 bases between. Here the CDR3 DNA reads TGTGCCACCAGCAGAGATCGGACAGCGGTTTCCTACGAGCAGTACTTC. Translating gives CATSRDRTAVSYEQYF.

This sequence joins TRBV5-1 and TRBJ1-4, with D unresolved. The germline gives CDR1 SGHRS, CDR2 YFSETQ. The CDR3 has 13 residues. With 5 bases removed from V and 5 bases from J, the gap between germline ends came to 10 bases. DNA for the CDR3: TGCGCCAGCAGTTTGTTCGGGAATGAAAAACTGTTTTTT. It encodes CASSLFGNEKLFF.

V gene TRBV27 combines with J gene TRBJ2-3, with TRBD2 matching over 12 bases. Germline assignment: CDR1 MNHEY and CDR2 SMNVEV (reference sequence). This CDR3 spans 16 amino acids. V was pared by 5 bases and J by 5 bases, with 8 bases of the junction left unmatched. Here the CDR3 DNA reads TGTGCCAGCAGTCTCTTTACTAGCGGGAGGATAGATACGCAGTATTTT. It codes for CASSLFTSGRIDTQYF.

The chain employs TRBV28 and TRBJ1-1, with 8 bases aligning to TRBD1. The CDR3 loop spans 16 amino acids. V gave up 3 bases and J gave up 5 bases; unmatched junction bases: 11. The germline V gene encodes CDR1 MDHEN and CDR2 SYDVKM. CDR3 nucleotide sequence: TGTGCCAGCAGTTTCGAAAGAACAGGGGGAGATACTGAAGCTTTCTTT. Translating gives CASSFERTGGDTEAFF.

The chain carries TRBV10-2 and TRBJ1-1; possibly TRBD1 for D (6 bases). CDR1 and CDR2 from the germline V gene are WSHSY and SAAADI. The V and J ends lost 6 bases and 0 bases respectively, with 14 bases between them. The CDR3 covers 15 residues. As DNA, the CDR3 is TGCGCCAGCAGGGAAGGACAGCGCCTGAACACTGAAGCTTTCTTT. It codes for CASREGQRLNTEAFF.

This chain links TRBV6-1 with TRBJ2-1; 12 bases line up with TRBD2. The CDR3 covers 17 residues. CDR1 is MNHNS and CDR2 is SASEGT in the germline V gene. V was pared by 3 bases and J by 6 bases, with 9 bases of the junction left unmatched. The CDR3 loop reads CASSERLTSGSVNEQFF. In nucleotides, the CDR3 is TGTGCCAGCAGTGAGCGGCTGACTAGCGGGAGTGTCAATGAGCAGTTCTTC.

This chain links TRBV5-5 with TRBJ2-5; 9 bases match TRBD1. Losses at the gene ends were 1 base for V and 4 bases for J; bases not matched to a gene: 8. There are 16 residues in the CDR3. Germline values: CDR1 SGHKS, CDR2 YYEKEE (reference sequence). This chain's CDR3 is CASSLWGGQGRETQYF. Written as DNA, the CDR3 is TGTGCCAGCAGCTTGTGGGGGGGACAGGGAAGAGAGACCCAGTACTTC.

The chain joins TRBV13 to TRBJ2-3; 9 bases line up with TRBD1. Germline V CDR1 and CDR2: PRHDT, FYEKMQ (reference sequence). Germline trimming cut 5 bases from V and 0 bases from J; bases unmatched to any gene: 15. CDR3 size: 19 residues. As DNA, the CDR3 is TGTGCCAGCAGCCCCCAAACAGGGGGCCATTTAATAAGCACAGATACGCAGTATTTT. Its translation is CASSPQTGGHLISTDTQYF.

The DNA of the CDR3 is TGTGCCAGCAGTTACCAGGGCGATTTAAACAATGAGCAGTTCTTC. It yields the protein CASSYQGDLNNEQFF. The chain is built from TRBV6-5 and TRBJ2-1; D perhaps matches TRBD1 (5 bases). V lost 2 bases and J lost 5, with 13 bases in between. The germline gives CDR1 MNHEY, CDR2 SVGAGI. The length of the CDR3 is 15 residues.

The chain joins TRBV27 to TRBJ1-4; weak D call: TRBD1 (5 bases). CDR3 length equals 14 residues. From germline, CDR1 is MNHEY and CDR2 SMNVEV (reference sequence). The ends were cut back, 2 bases at V and 10 bases at J, with 14 bases in the middle. The CDR3 loop reads CASSLRQGAGKLFF. CDR3 sequence (DNA): TGTGCCAGCAGTTTACGGCAGGGCGCCGGAAAACTGTTTTTT.

The chain carries TRBV29-1 and TRBJ2-7; weak D call: TRBD1 (6 bases). The germline V gene has CDR1 SQVTM and CDR2 ANQGSEA. Trimming took off 6 bases at V and 3 bases at J, with 18 bases between the two ends. The CDR3 has 14 amino acids. CDR3 nucleotides: TGCAGCGTGCTGGACAGCCAGACTGACTACGAGCAGTACTTC. Protein: CSVLDSQTDYEQYF.

Only a few counts were recorded for this clone. The chain employs TRBV5-1 and TRBJ2-7, with D tentatively TRBD1 (5 bases). Trimming removed 2 bases at V and 1 base at J, with 7 bases between. CDR3 length: 13 amino acids. The germline V gene encodes CDR1 SGHRS and CDR2 YFSETQ. CDR3 DNA sequence: TGCGCCAGCAGCTTAGGGGTTTCCTACGAGCAGTACTTC. Translation gives CASSLGVSYEQYF.

This sequence joins TRBV6-6 and TRBJ1-1; tentative D call: TRBD1 (6 bases). This CDR3 has 14 amino acids. Germline CDR1 and CDR2: MNHNY and SVGAGI (reference sequence). Trimming took 3 bases from V and 1 from J, leaving 9 bases between them. The CDR3 protein is CASSYRGQNTEAFF. The CDR3 nucleotides are TGTGCCAGCAGTTATCGGGGACAGAACACTGAAGCTTTCTTT.

The genes are TRBV4-3 and TRBJ2-2, with 7 bases aligning to TRBD1. The CDR3 length is 15 residues. Looked up from germline, CDR1 is LGHNA and CDR2 is YSLEER. V dropped 1 base and J dropped 4; count of bases not matched to a gene: 3. This CDR3 reads CASSQAGQTTGELFF. CDR3 in DNA: TGCGCCAGCAGCCAAGCGGGACAGACCACCGGGGAGCTGTTTTTT.

This chain uses TRBV4-2 with TRBJ2-3; 9 bases align to TRBD2. CDR1 is LGHNA and CDR2 is YNFKEQ in the germline V gene. V lost 1 base and J lost 6; bases outside the gene matches: 14. CDR3 length equals 18 residues. The CDR3 bases are TGTGCCAGCAGCCAAGTTGCAGCGGGAGGCCGGGGAGCGGATACGCAGTATTTT. The encoded protein is CASSQVAAGGRGADTQYF.

V is TRBV25-1 and J is TRBJ2-3; no clear D gene. The germline V gene has CDR1 MGHDK and CDR2 SYGVNS. Trimming pared 2 bases from V and 0 bases from J, leaving 9 bases between. CDR3 size: 15 residues. The CDR3 is CASSEGGYSTDTQYF. CDR3 bases: TGTGCCAGCAGTGAAGGCGGATACAGCACAGATACGCAGTATTTT.

This chain joins TRBV3-1 (or the pseudogene TRBV3-2) and TRBJ2-7; no definite D call. The V and J ends lost 4 bases and 0 bases respectively, with 13 bases between them. The CDR3 consists of 15 residues. CDR1 is LGHDT and CDR2 is YNNKEL in the germline V gene (reference sequence). The CDR3 coding sequence is TGTGCCAGCAGCCCTCCAATGAGGAGCTCCTACGAGCAGTACTTC. Translation gives CASSPPMRSSYEQYF.

The chain uses TRBV5-6 and TRBJ2-3; 10 nucleotides line up with TRBD2. This CDR3 is built from 16 residues. Germline lookup yields CDR1 SGHDT and CDR2 YYEEEE. V shed 4 bases, J shed 1 base, and the junction held 6 bases outside the gene matches. The CDR3 is CASSQNLAGGTDTQYF. The CDR3 DNA follows: TGTGCCAGCAGCCAAAACCTAGCGGGGGGCACAGATACGCAGTATTTT.

In this sample, this clone turned up a few times. V usage is TRBV5-1 and J usage is TRBJ1-2; 9 bases align to TRBD1. The CDR3 has 16 amino acids. Trimming cost V 0 bases and J 3 bases; bases outside gene matches: 6. Per the germline V gene, CDR1 is SGHRS and CDR2 is YFSETQ. Written as DNA, the CDR3 is TGCGCCAGCAGCTTGGCAGGGGGACAGGGCGACTATGGCTACACCTTC. This codes for CASSLAGGQGDYGYTF.

This rearrangement joins TRBV4-3 to TRBJ1-5; D gene uncertain. V was shortened by 0 bases and J by 6 bases, with 12 bases between the two germline ends. Germline V lookup: CDR1 LGHNA, CDR2 YSLEER. The CDR3 totals 15 residues. The CDR3 DNA reads TGCGCCAGCAGCCAAGATCGCGGTTTAACTCAGCCCCAGCATTTT. Residues: CASSQDRGLTQPQHF.

CDR3 residues: CASSPGLAGNIQYF. DNA of the CDR3: TGTGCCAGCAGTCCGGGACTAGCGGGAAACATTCAGTACTTC. The chain couples TRBV27 to TRBJ2-4, with 12 bases fitting TRBD2. CDR1 MNHEY and CDR2 SMNVEV come from the germline V gene (reference sequence). V shed 5 bases and J 6 bases; nucleotides not matched to a gene: 2. This CDR3 contains 14 residues.

V usage is TRBV12-3 or TRBV12-4 and J usage is TRBJ1-2, with D possibly being TRBD1 (6 bases). V was shortened by 0 bases and J by 11 bases, with 13 bases between the two germline ends. The CDR3 has 13 amino acids. CDR3 residues: CASSLALNRAYTF. CDR3 sequence (DNA): TGTGCCAGCAGTTTAGCCTTAAACAGGGCTTACACCTTC.